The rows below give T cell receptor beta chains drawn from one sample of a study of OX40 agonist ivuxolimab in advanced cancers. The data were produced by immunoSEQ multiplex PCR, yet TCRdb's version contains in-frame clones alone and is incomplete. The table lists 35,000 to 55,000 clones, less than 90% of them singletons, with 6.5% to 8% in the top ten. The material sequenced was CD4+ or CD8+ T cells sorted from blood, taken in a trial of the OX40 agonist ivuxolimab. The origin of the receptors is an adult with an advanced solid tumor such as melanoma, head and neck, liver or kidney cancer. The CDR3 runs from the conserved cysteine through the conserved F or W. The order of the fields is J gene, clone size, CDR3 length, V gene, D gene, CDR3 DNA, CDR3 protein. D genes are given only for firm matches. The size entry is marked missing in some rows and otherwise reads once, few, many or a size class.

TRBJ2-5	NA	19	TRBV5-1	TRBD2	TGCGCCAGCAGCTTGAGGGGGCTAGCGGGAGGGCCACGGCAAGAGACCCAGTACTTC	CASSLRGLAGGPRQETQYF
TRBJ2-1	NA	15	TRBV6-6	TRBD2	TGTGCCAGCAGCCGGCGGGAGAGCTCCTACAATGAGCAGTTCTTC	CASSRRESSYNEQFF
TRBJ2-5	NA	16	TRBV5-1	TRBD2	TGCGCCAGCAGCTTGGGGGCTAGCGGGAGCCAAGAGACCCAGTACTTC	CASSLGASGSQETQYF
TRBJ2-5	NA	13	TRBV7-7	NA	TGTGCCAGCAGCCGGGGGCTTCAAGAGACCCAGTACTTC	CASSRGLQETQYF
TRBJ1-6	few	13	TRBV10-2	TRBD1	TGCGCCAGCAACGAAAGACAGGGTTCACCCCTCCACTTT	CASNERQGSPLHF
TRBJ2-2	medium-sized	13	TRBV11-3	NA	TGTGCCAGCAGCCAACGGGATCCCGGGGAGCTGTTTTTT	CASSQRDPGELFF
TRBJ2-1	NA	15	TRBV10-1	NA	TGCGCCAGCAGTGAATCAAGGAATCAATACAATGAGCAGTTCTTC	CASSESRNQYNEQFF
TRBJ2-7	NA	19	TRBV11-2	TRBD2	TGTGCCAGCAGCTATGAGGTGGGGACTAGCGGGAGTACTGGTTACGAGCAGTACTTC	CASSYEVGTSGSTGYEQYF
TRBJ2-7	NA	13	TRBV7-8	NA	TGTGCCAGCAGCTTACGCGGGAAATACGAGCAGTACTTC	CASSLRGKYEQYF
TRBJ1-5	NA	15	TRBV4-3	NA	TGCGCCAGCAGCCAAGACCTGACCGTGTTTCAGCCCCAGCATTTT	CASSQDLTVFQPQHF
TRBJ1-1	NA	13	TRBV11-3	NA	TGTGCCAGCAGCTTAGTGGGGGAAACTGAAGCTTTCTTT	CASSLVGETEAFF
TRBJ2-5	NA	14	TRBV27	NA	TGTGCCAGCAGTTTATCCCCGGCACAAGAGACCCAGTACTTC	CASSLSPAQETQYF
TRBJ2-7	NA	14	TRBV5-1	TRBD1	TGCGCCAGCAGCATCTGGACAGGGCCGGACGAGCAGTACTTC	CASSIWTGPDEQYF
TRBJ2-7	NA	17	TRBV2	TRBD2	TGTGCCAGCAGTGAAGGTCTTGGGACTAGCGGGAACTACGAGCAGTACTTC	CASSEGLGTSGNYEQYF
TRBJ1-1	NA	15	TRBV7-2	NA	TGTGCCAGCAGCTGGGACCCTTACATGAACACTGAAGCTTTCTTT	CASSWDPYMNTEAFF
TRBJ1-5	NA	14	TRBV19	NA	TGTGCCAGTAGTATTATGGGGGGACGGCAGCCCCAGCATTTT	CASSIMGGRQPQHF
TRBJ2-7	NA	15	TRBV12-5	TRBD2	TGTGCTAGTGGTTTGGTGACTAGCGAATACTACGAGCAGTACTTC	CASGLVTSEYYEQYF
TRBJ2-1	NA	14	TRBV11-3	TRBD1	TGTGCCAGCAGCTCAATGGGACAGTACAATGAGCAGTTCTTC	CASSSMGQYNEQFF
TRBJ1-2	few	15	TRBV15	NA	TGTGCCACCAGCAGAGCCATAAGCAGCCACTATGGCTACACCTTC	CATSRAISSHYGYTF
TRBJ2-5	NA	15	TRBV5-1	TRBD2	TGCGCCAGCGGACCGGGACTAGCGGGAGAAGAGGCCCAGTACTTC	CASGPGLAGEEAQYF
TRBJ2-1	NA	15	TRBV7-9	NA	TGTGCCAGCAGCCCCAGTGGCGGCGCCTACAATGAGCAGTTCTTC	CASSPSGGAYNEQFF
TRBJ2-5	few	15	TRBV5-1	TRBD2	TGCGCCAGCAGCATGACTAGCGGCAGGCAAGAGACCCAGTACTTC	CASSMTSGRQETQYF
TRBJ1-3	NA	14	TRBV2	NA	TGTGCCAGCAGTGAAGGGACACCCGGAAACACCATATATTTT	CASSEGTPGNTIYF
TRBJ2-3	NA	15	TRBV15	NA	TGTGCCACCAGCAGAGGAGGGGAAGGGGACGATACGCAGTATTTT	CATSRGGEGDDTQYF
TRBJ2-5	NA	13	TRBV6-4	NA	TGTGCCAGCATTAGGACGGTACAAGAGACCCAGTACTTC	CASIRTVQETQYF
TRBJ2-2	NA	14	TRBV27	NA	TGTGCCAGCAGTTTTTCCCCAAACACCGGGGAGCTGTTTTTT	CASSFSPNTGELFF
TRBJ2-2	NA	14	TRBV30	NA	TGTGCCTGGAGTAGACTAGCGAACACCGGGGAGCTGTTTTTT	CAWSRLANTGELFF
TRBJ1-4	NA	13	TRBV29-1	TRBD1	TGCAGCGGGCAAACAGGGGCGGGTGAAAAACTGTTTTTT	CSGQTGAGEKLFF
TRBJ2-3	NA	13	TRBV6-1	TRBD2	TGTGCCAGCAGTTGGGGGGGGGCAGATACGCAGTATTTT	CASSWGGADTQYF
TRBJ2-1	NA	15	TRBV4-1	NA	TGCGCCAGCAGCCGTGGGTCTGCGGGTGGCAATGAGCAGTTCTTC	CASSRGSAGGNEQFF
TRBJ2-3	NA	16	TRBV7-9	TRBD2	TGTGCCAGCAGCTCCAGACTAGCGGGAGGGCCGGATACGCAGTATTTT	CASSSRLAGGPDTQYF
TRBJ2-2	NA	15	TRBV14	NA	TGTGCCAGCAGCCATCTGGAGTGGGACACCGGGGAGCTGTTTTTT	CASSHLEWDTGELFF
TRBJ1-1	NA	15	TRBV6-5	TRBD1	TGTGCCAGCAGCTCGCCGGGACAGGGATCCACTGAAGCTTTCTTT	CASSSPGQGSTEAFF
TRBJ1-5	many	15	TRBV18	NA	TGTGCCAGCTCCTTGGGACGGAACCTCAATCAGCCCCAGCATTTT	CASSLGRNLNQPQHF
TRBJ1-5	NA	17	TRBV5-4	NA	TGTGCCAGCAGCTTGGCCCCTTTCACGGGAGATAATCAGCCCCAGCATTTT	CASSLAPFTGDNQPQHF
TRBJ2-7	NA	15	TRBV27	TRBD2	TGTGCCAGCAGTTTGACGGGAGGGCCGGGCTACGAGCAGTACTTC	CASSLTGGPGYEQYF
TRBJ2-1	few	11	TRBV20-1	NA	TGCAGTGCTAGGACTACCTATGAGCAGTTCTTC	CSARTTYEQFF
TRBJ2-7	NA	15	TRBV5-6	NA	TGTGCCAGCAGCTTGCGTCCCGTCGAGTCCTACGAGCAGTACTTC	CASSLRPVESYEQYF
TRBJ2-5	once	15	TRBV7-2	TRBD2	TGTGCCAGCAGCCCAAACACGTTAGCGGGAGAGACCCAGTACTTC	CASSPNTLAGETQYF
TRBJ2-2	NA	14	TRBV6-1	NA	TGTGCCAGCAGTGAGGGGACGAACACCGGGGAGCTGTTTTTT	CASSEGTNTGELFF
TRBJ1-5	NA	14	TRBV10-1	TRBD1	TGCGCCAGCAGGGGACAGCCCGTGGGTCAGCCCCAGCATTTT	CASRGQPVGQPQHF
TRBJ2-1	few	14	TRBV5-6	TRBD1	TGTGCCAGCAGCTCCCGGGACAGGGGTCCCCAGCAGTTCTTC	CASSSRDRGPQQFF